The rows below give T cell receptor beta chains drawn from one sample of a study of post-analysis software for immune sequencing data. TCRdb re-derived calls from the PCR reads in MiXCR, one entry per CDR3 protein. The sample records roughly 410,000 distinct CDR3 sequences, roughly 35% being singletons. What was sequenced was blood. These TCRs come from a girl aged 5 to 17 with multiple sclerosis. CDR3s include the opening cysteine and the closing phenylalanine or tryptophan. The D gene is left open where the match is weak. The size of a clone is reported for some rows only, either as once, few or many, or as a class for expanded clones.

>TRBV6-5|.|TRBJ2-5|TRBD1
TGTGCCAGCAGTTCGGTCCTACAGGGGTGGGAGACCCAGTACTTC
CASSSVLQGWETQYF
>TRBV10-3|.|TRBJ2-3|TRBD2
TGTGCCATCAGTGAGTCTCTTATCTTCGAGGGCCTTAGCGGGGTGAGCACAGATACGCAGTATTTT
CAISESLIFEGLSGVSTDTQYF
>TRBV12-3/TRBV12-4|.|TRBJ2-1|.
TGTGCCAGCAGTCACAGGGATGGTGATGAGCAGTTCTTC
CASSHRDGDEQFF
>TRBV5-6|.|TRBJ2-1|TRBD1
TGTGCCAGCAGCTTGGAGACAGGGGGCTCCTACAATGAGCAGTTCTTC
CASSLETGGSYNEQFF
>TRBV5-1|.|TRBJ2-5|TRBD1
TGCGCCAGCAGCTCATGGAAAGGCGGGACAGGGGAAGAGACCCTGTACTTC
CASSSWKGGTGEETLYF
>TRBV20-1|many|TRBJ2-3|TRBD2
TGCAGTGCTGCTACTAGCGGGGCCTCTACGACGCAGTATTTT
CSAATSGASTTQYF
>TRBV7-8|many|TRBJ2-7|.
TGTGCCAGCAGCTTAAGTTCCGGTGGGAACGGCGAGTACTTC
CASSLSSGGNGEYF
>TRBV20-1|few|TRBJ1-1|.
TGCAGTGCTAGATTCCAGGGCTATAGCACTGAAGCTTTCTTT
CSARFQGYSTEAFF
>TRBV3-1|.|TRBJ1-6|.
TGTGCCAGCAGCCAAGCTTTACGAGACCTGTATTCACCCCTCCACTTT
CASSQALRDLYSPLHF
>TRBV27|.|TRBJ2-6|.
TGTGCCAGCAGTTACACCCAACGCTCTGGGGCCAACGTCCTGACTTTC
CASSYTQRSGANVLTF
>TRBV20-1|.|TRBJ2-7|.
TGCAGTGCTAGAGACAGGGGGGTGGGATACGAGCAGTACTTC
CSARDRGVGYEQYF
>TRBV30|.|TRBJ2-3|.
TGTGCGGTAACGGGGCTTAGCACAGATACGCAGTATTTT
CAVTGLSTDTQYF
>TRBV20-1|.|TRBJ1-5|TRBD1
TGCAGTGCTAAGCAACAGGGGTATAGCAATCAGCCCCAGCATTTT
CSAKQQGYSNQPQHF
>TRBV20-1|.|TRBJ2-1|TRBD2
TGCAGTGCTGACCCCAGGCGAGCGGGGTACAATGAGCAGTTCTTC
CSADPRRAGYNEQFF
>TRBV5-6|.|TRBJ2-2|.
TGTGCCAGCAGCTTGGCCCGGAGGCGCCTCGGGACGAACACCGGGGAGCTGTTTTTT
CASSLARRRLGTNTGELFF
>TRBV6-1|.|TRBJ2-7|TRBD2
TGTGCCAGCAACCGCGGGGGGTCCACCTACGAGCAGTACTTC
CASNRGGSTYEQYF